This T cell receptor (beta chain) comes out of a study of T cell repertoires in cytomegalovirus infection. The wider study: Matching HLA type and CMV infection were both indicated by public TCR beta signatures.

A few counts support this clonotype. What it recognizes is unknown. One entry per CDR3 protein, called by TCRdb with MiXCR from the reads. Among 900,000 to 950,000 distinct CDR3 sequences, approximately 32% were seen once, and the ten largest hold under 15%. The TCR comes from a human donor in good health (CMV status not recorded). Some clones in this sample may be carry-over from other donors' samples. The material sequenced was cultured CD8+ T cells from PBMCs, taken from culture after CMV antigen stimulation.

The CDR3 DNA follows: TGTGCTAGTGGTTTGGCCCTTGGTACCAGACACCCCGGGGAGCCGGTTTGCCAGCCCCAGCATTTT. This gives the protein CASGLALGTRHPGEPVCQPQHF. The V call is TRBV12-5, the J call TRBJ1-5; no clear D gene. The germline V and J ends were trimmed by 1 base and 7 bases, with 35 bases remaining between them. This CDR3 spans 22 amino acids. In germline, CDR1 is LGHNT, CDR2 FRNRAP.